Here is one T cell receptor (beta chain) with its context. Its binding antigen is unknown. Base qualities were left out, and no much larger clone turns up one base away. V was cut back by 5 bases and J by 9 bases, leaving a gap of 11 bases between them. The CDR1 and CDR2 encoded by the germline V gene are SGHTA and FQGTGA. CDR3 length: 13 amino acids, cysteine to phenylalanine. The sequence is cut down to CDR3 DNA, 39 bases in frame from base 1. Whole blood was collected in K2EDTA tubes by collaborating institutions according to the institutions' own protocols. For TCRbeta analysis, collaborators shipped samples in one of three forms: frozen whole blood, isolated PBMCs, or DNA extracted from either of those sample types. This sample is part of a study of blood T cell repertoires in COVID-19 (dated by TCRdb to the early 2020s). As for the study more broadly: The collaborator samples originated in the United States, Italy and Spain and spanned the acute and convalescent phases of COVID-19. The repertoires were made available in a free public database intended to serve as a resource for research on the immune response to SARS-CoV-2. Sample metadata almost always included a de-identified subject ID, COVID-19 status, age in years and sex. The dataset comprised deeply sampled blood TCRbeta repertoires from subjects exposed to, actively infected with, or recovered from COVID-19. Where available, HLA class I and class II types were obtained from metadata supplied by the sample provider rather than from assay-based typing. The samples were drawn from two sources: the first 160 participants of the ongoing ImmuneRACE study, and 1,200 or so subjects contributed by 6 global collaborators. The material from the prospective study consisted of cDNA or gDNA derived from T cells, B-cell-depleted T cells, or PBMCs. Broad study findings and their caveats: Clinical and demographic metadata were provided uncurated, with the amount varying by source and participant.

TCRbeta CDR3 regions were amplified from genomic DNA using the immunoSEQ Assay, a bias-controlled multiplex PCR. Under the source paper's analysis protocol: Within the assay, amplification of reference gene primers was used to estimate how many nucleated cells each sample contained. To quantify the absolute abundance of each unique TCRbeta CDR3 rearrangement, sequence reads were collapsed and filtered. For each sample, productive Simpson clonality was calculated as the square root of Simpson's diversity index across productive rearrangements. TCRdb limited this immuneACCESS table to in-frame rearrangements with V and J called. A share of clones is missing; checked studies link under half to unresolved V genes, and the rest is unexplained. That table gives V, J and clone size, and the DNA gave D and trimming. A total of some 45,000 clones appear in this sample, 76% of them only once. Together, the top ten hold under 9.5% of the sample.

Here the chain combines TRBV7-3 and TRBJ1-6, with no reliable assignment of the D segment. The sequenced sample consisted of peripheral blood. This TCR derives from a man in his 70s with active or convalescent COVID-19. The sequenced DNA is TGTGCCAGCAGCCAGGATTTGCGTTCACCCCTCCACTTT. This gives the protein CASSQDLRSPLHF.